These 25 T cell receptor beta chains came from one sample sequenced in a study of CD8+CD57+ T cells in acquired aplastic anemia. Patients included in sequencing had previously demonstrated CD8+CD57+ cell expansion by flow cytometry. CDR3 and TCR beta VDJ profiling relied on a genomic DNA template. TCRdb itself ran the reads through MiXCR, one entry per CDR3 protein. The sample comprises 150,000 to 200,000 distinct CDR3 sequences, 45% to 55% of which are singletons, and roughly 1.1% rests with the top ten. The sequencing input was sorted CD4+, CD8+, or CD8+CD57+ T cells (not recorded which) from PBMCs. These receptors all stem from a human donor with aplastic anemia.

This clonotype is categorized as medium-sized. The genes are TRBV19 and TRBJ1-6; tentatively, D is TRBD1 (5 bases). Germline V gene data show CDR1 as LNHDA and CDR2 as SQIVND (reference sequence). With 5 bases removed from V and 7 bases from J, the gap between germline ends came to 15 bases. The CDR3 extends over 15 amino acids. CDR3 bases: TGTGCCAGTAGTCCTACGTGGGGCGGGAATTCACCCCTCCACTTT. This gives the protein CASSPTWGGNSPLHF.

The gene calls are TRBV19 and TRBJ2-2; D is uncertain. This CDR3 spans 12 amino acids. V lost 5 bases, J lost 4 bases, and 5 bases lay in between. Germline V lookup: CDR1 LNHDA, CDR2 SQIVND (reference sequence). Here the CDR3 reads CASSGLTGELFF. CDR3 in DNA: TGTGCCAGTAGTGGCCTCACCGGGGAGCTGTTTTTT.

A single count supports this clonotype. One junction end does not reproduce the germline sequence, and a read error may be involved. This rearrangement joins TRBV10-1 to TRBJ2-3; possibly TRBD2 for D (5 bases). This CDR3 is 14 amino acids long. Per germline, CDR1 WNHNN and CDR2 SYGVQD (reference sequence). CDR3 bases: TGTGCCATCAAGATCGAGCGGAGGACAGATACGCAGTATTTT. Protein: CAIKIERRTDTQYF.

The gene calls are TRBV15 and TRBJ1-2, with TRBD1 identical over 10 bases. The V and J ends lost 5 bases and 8 bases, in that order; junction bases with no gene match: 8. CDR1 is LNHNV, CDR2 YYDKDF, per germline (reference sequence). The CDR3 sequence is 14 residues long. The CDR3 here is CATSSRQGARGYTF. The DNA for the CDR3 is TGTGCCACCAGCTCACGACAGGGGGCAAGGGGCTACACCTTC.

This clonotype occurred once. The chain employs TRBV4-1 and TRBJ2-7, with D hard to call. V was pared by 0 bases and J by 5 bases, with 8 bases between. The germline gives CDR1 MGHRA, CDR2 YSYEKL. This CDR3 has 13 amino acids. The CDR3 sequence is CASSQEWSNEQYF. For the CDR3, the DNA is TGCGCCAGCAGCCAAGAATGGAGCAACGAGCAGTACTTC.

This clonotype has ten or more counts. The V gene is TRBV12-3 or TRBV12-4, the J gene TRBJ1-2, with D tentatively TRBD1 (6 bases). The CDR3 totals 14 residues. V was clipped by 4 bases and J by 7 bases, with 16 bases between them. The CDR3 protein is CASSWGPRVGGYTF. Written as DNA, the CDR3 is TGTGCCAGCAGTTGGGGGCCCAGGGTGGGTGGCTACACCTTC.

To note about this clonotype: A much bigger clone sits one base away, suggesting this may be a read error. This chain connects TRBV5-1 to TRBJ2-5; perhaps TRBD1 as D (5 bases). This CDR3 is built from 14 residues. CDR1 and CDR2 from the germline V gene are SGHRS and YFSETQ. The CDR3 nucleotides are TGCGCCAGCAGCTTGATGGGGCGAGAAGAGACCCAGTGCTTC. Amino acid sequence: CASSLMGREETQCF. Looking up the rest from reference TRBV5-1 and TRBJ2-5 gives the full variable domain: KAGVTQTPRYLIKTRGQQVTLSCSPISGHRSVSWYQQTPGQGLQFLFEYFSETQRNKGNFPGRFSGRQFSNSRSEMNVSTLELGDSALYLCASSLMGREETQCFGPGTRLLVL.

Only a few counts were recorded for this clonotype. The rearrangement uses TRBV24-1 and TRBJ2-5; D perhaps matches TRBD1 (6 bases). The germline V and J ends were trimmed by 4 bases and 5 bases, with 13 bases remaining between them. CDR3 size: 14 residues. Germline V gene lookup returns CDR1 KGHDR and CDR2 SFDVKD. This CDR3 reads CATSEGRGWETQYF. The CDR3 DNA is TGTGCCACCAGTGAAGGCAGGGGTTGGGAGACCCAGTACTTC.

This clonotype came up many times. At one end, the junction sequence differs from germline, possibly due to a read error. The chain combines TRBV24-1 with TRBJ2-1; no clear D. Germline V gene data show CDR1 as KGHDR and CDR2 as SFDVKD. This CDR3 region has 11 residues. The CDR3 DNA reads TGTGCCGCCAGCACCTCACGGGAGCAGTTCTTC. This sequence encodes CAASTSREQFF.

This clonotype was found many times. The chain couples TRBV7-2 to TRBJ2-5, with D hard to call. Looked up from germline, CDR1 is SGHTA and CDR2 is FQGNSA. The CDR3 totals 12 residues. Trimming left V 2 bases short and J 5 bases short, with 6 bases between. CDR3 in amino acids: CASSLWAETQYF. The CDR3 bases are TGTGCCAGCAGCTTATGGGCGGAGACCCAGTACTTC.

The chain couples TRBV20-1 to TRBJ2-5; a weak D match, TRBD1 (6 bases). V was trimmed by 3 bases and J by 4 bases, leaving 12 bases between them. Germline CDR1 and CDR2: DFQATT and SNEGSKA (reference sequence). CDR3 length equals 13 residues. DNA of the CDR3: TGCAGTGCTAGCCAGGGGTGGGTAGAGACCCAGTACTTC. It encodes CSASQGWVETQYF.

Here the CDR3 DNA reads TGTGCCACCCGGGGATCTAGCTATTCAGCTAACTATGGCTACACCTTC. As protein: CATRGSSYSANYGYTF. This rearrangement joins TRBV24-1 to TRBJ1-2; the D is unclear. Germline values: CDR1 KGHDR, CDR2 SFDVKD. Trimming took 9 bases from V and 0 from J, leaving 19 bases between them. This CDR3 contains 16 residues.

V usage is TRBV29-1 and J usage is TRBJ1-4; D may be TRBD1 (5 bases). This CDR3 is built from 13 residues. V was clipped by 3 bases and J by 4 bases, with 9 bases between them. CDR1 and CDR2 (germline): SQVTM, ANQGSEA. The CDR3 loop reads CSVETDVNEKLFF. CDR3 nucleotide sequence: TGCAGCGTTGAGACAGATGTTAATGAAAAACTGTTTTTT.

The chain links TRBV2 to TRBJ2-7, with D perhaps TRBD1 (7 bases). V was trimmed by 5 bases and J by 5 bases, leaving 13 bases between them. From germline, CDR1 is SNHLY and CDR2 FYNNEI. This CDR3 has 13 amino acids. The CDR3 sequence is CASSPGGRDEQYF. CDR3 nucleotide sequence: TGTGCCAGCAGTCCAGGGGGGCGCGACGAGCAGTACTTC.

This clonotype has just a few counts. The J gene is TRBJ1-1, the V gene TRBV6-1; 7 nucleotides align to TRBD1. V shed 8 bases, J shed 0 bases, and the junction held 6 bases outside the gene matches. The CDR3 is 14 amino acids. Per germline, CDR1 MNHNS and CDR2 SASEGT. For the CDR3, the DNA is TGTGCCAGCCTGGGACAGTACATGAACACTGAAGCTTTCTTT. It specifies CASLGQYMNTEAFF.

The rearrangement joins TRBV9 to TRBJ2-7, with 10 bases lining up with TRBD2. The CDR3 is 15 amino acids. The germline gives CDR1 SGDLS, CDR2 YYNGEE. Unmatched junction bases numbered 7, after V lost 4 bases and J lost 3 bases. The CDR3, as DNA: TGTGCCAGCAGCTTAGAGGCTAGCGGGAGCTACGAGCAGTACTTC. As protein: CASSLEASGSYEQYF.

This chain links TRBV24-1 with TRBJ2-7; tentatively, D is TRBD1 (5 bases). Germline CDR1 is KGHDR and CDR2 is SFDVKD. Trimming cost V 4 bases and J 2 bases, with 11 bases left between them. The CDR3 spans 14 residues. The DNA for the CDR3 is TGTGCCACCAGTGACCCAGGGCTTCCCTACGAGCAGTACTTC. This sequence encodes CATSDPGLPYEQYF.

The CDR3 nucleotides read TGTGCCATCAGCGGGGCTAGAAGCCCCTACGAGCAGTACTTC. It yields the protein CAISGARSPYEQYF. The chain has TRBV10-3 and TRBJ2-7; D assignment may be TRBD1 or TRBD2 (5 bases each). CDR1 is ENHRY, CDR2 SYGVKD, per germline. V gave up 6 bases and J gave up 2 bases, with 14 bases separating them. CDR3 length: 14 residues.

This clonotype was seen ten or more times. The CDR3 sequence is CASSAGLGREKLFF. CDR3 bases: TGCGCCAGCAGCGCGGGTTTGGGGCGTGAAAAACTGTTTTTT. This chain joins TRBV5-1 and TRBJ1-4; the D gene is possibly TRBD1 (5 bases). The CDR3 is made up of 14 amino acids. The V end was cut by 4 bases, the J end by 7 bases, with 14 bases between. In germline, CDR1 is SGHRS, CDR2 YFSETQ.

This CDR3 reads CSALSDDAYGYTF. The CDR3 nucleotides are TGCAGCGCCCTCAGTGACGACGCCTATGGCTACACCTTC. The chain employs TRBV29-1 and TRBJ1-2; D gene ambiguous. The CDR3 covers 13 residues. V was cut by 7 bases and J by 4 bases, with 16 bases left in between. CDR1 and CDR2 (germline): SQVTM, ANQGSEA.

The chain carries TRBV2 and TRBJ1-1; D is uncertain. Trimming took off 7 bases at V and 0 bases at J, with 6 bases between the two ends. The CDR3 runs to 12 residues. Germline loops: CDR1 SNHLY, CDR2 FYNNEI. CDR3 residues: CASTRMNTEAFF. CDR3 bases: TGTGCCAGCACCAGAATGAACACTGAAGCTTTCTTT.

This clonotype was seen many times. V and J are TRBV2 and TRBJ2-2; TRBD1 aligns across 9 bases. Germline V gene lookup returns CDR1 SNHLY and CDR2 FYNNEI. Unmatched junction bases numbered 10, after V lost 10 bases and J lost 4 bases. CDR3 length: 15 amino acids. The CDR3 DNA reads TGTGCCAACTCACCGGGACAGGGTTTCACCGGGGAGCTGTTTTTT. This encodes CANSPGQGFTGELFF.

Note on this clonotype: Mismatch with germline at one junction end may stem from a read error. The chain carries TRBV10-3 and TRBJ1-4, with D maybe TRBD1 (5 bases). Germline V gene lookup returns CDR1 ENHRY and CDR2 SYGVKD. This CDR3 spans 17 amino acids. The CDR3 loop reads CASSGRRGEGTNEKLFF. CDR3 DNA sequence: TGTGCCAGCAGTGGACGTCGGGGGGAGGGCACTAATGAAAAACTGTTTTTT.

This clonotype has ten or more counts. The rearrangement links TRBV12-3 or TRBV12-4 to TRBJ2-3; 10 bases agree with TRBD2. The length of the CDR3 is 13 residues. With V trimmed by 6 bases and J by 8 bases, 5 bases remained unmatched. The CDR3 loop is CASRFSGGRTQYF. The DNA of the CDR3 is TGTGCCAGCAGGTTTAGCGGGGGGCGTACGCAGTATTTT.

V usage is TRBV29-1 and J usage is TRBJ1-1; 9 positions match TRBD1. This CDR3 spans 12 amino acids. V shed 7 bases and J 7 bases; nucleotides not matched to a gene: 7. Germline V lookup: CDR1 SQVTM, CDR2 ANQGSEA. The CDR3 bases are TGCAGCGCCTTGGACAGGGGCCATGAAGCTTTCTTT. It is translated as CSALDRGHEAFF. Based on the CDR3 plus reference TRBV29-1 and TRBJ1-1, the full variable domain is SAVISQKPSRDICQRGTSLTIQCQVDSQVTMMFWYRQQPGQSLTLIATANQGSEATYESGFVIDKFPISRPNLTFSTLTVSNMSPEDSSIYLCSALDRGHEAFFGQGTRLTVV.